One sample yielded the 25 T cell receptor beta chains listed below, sequenced in a study of shared T cell receptors in the human thymus. This table comes from immunoSEQ multiplex PCR, and its TCRdb copy is limited to in-frame clones, with some not included. The profile covers hundreds of thousands of clones, with around 87% appearing a single time and around 0.01% taken by the ten largest. In addition, the sample was reused for a study of human thymus T cells.

The sample taken for sequencing was thymocytes. Receptors originate from a boy younger than two with a congenital heart defect.

The rearrangement uses TRBV29-1 and TRBJ2-1; D may be TRBD1 (5 bases). This CDR3 has 11 residues. The V gene's germline CDR1 is SQVTM and CDR2 ANQGSEA. Trimming shortened V by 2 bases and J by 12 bases, and 11 bases separated the two germline ends. The DNA for the CDR3 is TGCAGCGTTGAAAACAGGTCAGGGCAGTTCTTC. Its translation: CSVENRSGQFF.

The chain has TRBV6-1 and TRBJ2-7; D perhaps matches TRBD1 (6 bases). Trimming removed 6 bases at V and 1 base at J, with 10 bases between. Looked up from germline, CDR1 is MNHNS and CDR2 is SASEGT. CDR3 length equals 13 residues. This CDR3 is CASRDRKSYEQYF. The CDR3 bases are TGTGCCAGCAGAGACAGGAAATCCTACGAGCAGTACTTC.

The chain joins TRBV5-1 to TRBJ2-1, with 7 bases aligning to TRBD1. Germline CDR1 SGHRS, CDR2 YFSETQ. The CDR3 spans 15 residues. V lost 4 bases and J lost 0; bases outside the gene matches: 4. CDR3 region: CASSLWTGSYNEQFF. CDR3 in DNA: TGCGCCAGCAGCCTATGGACAGGCTCCTACAATGAGCAGTTCTTC.

The chain uses TRBV4-3 and TRBJ2-3, with a tentative D call TRBD1 (6 bases). Trimming shortened V by 0 bases and J by 2 bases, and 21 bases separated the two germline ends. The CDR3 totals 19 residues. CDR1 and CDR2 (germline): LGHNA, YSLEER. DNA of the CDR3: TGCGCCAGCAGCCAAGACTACGTTAGTCCGGGACAAAACACAGATACGCAGTATTTT. Its protein product is CASSQDYVSPGQNTDTQYF.

The chain joins TRBV19 to TRBJ1-2, with 9 bases lining up with TRBD1. The CDR3 is 18 amino acids. The germline gives CDR1 LNHDA, CDR2 SQIVND (reference sequence). The trim removed 5 bases at V and 6 bases at J, leaving 19 bases unmatched. DNA for the CDR3: TGTGCCAGTAGTCTTCTGTTTTCTAAGGACAGGGGAGAGAATGGCTACACCTTC. Amino acids: CASSLLFSKDRGENGYTF.

The table lists this clone with a count of one. The chain employs TRBV4-3 and TRBJ2-1; 10 positions agree with TRBD2. Germline CDR1 LGHNA, CDR2 YSLEER. The V and J ends lost 3 bases and 8 bases, in that order; junction bases with no gene match: 7. The CDR3 length is 15 residues. This CDR3 is CASSHLAGEGYEQFF. The CDR3 nucleotides are TGCGCCAGCAGCCACCTAGCGGGAGAGGGTTATGAGCAGTTCTTC.

The chain joins TRBV6-1 to TRBJ2-2, with D possibly matching TRBD1 (6 bases). The V end lost 7 bases, the J end lost 4 bases, and 13 bases lay between the germline ends. The CDR3 spans 14 residues. The germline V gene has CDR1 MNHNS and CDR2 SASEGT. The CDR3 DNA sequence: TGTGCCAGCATCCAGACAGGTTCCACCGGGGAGCTGTTTTTT. Amino acid sequence: CASIQTGSTGELFF.

As regards this clone: Compared with germline, one end of the junction differs, possibly owing to a read error. The rearrangement joins TRBV6-5 to TRBJ2-1, with D maybe TRBD2 (6 bases). This CDR3 region has 12 residues. Germline V gene lookup returns CDR1 MNHEY and CDR2 SVGAGI. As DNA, the CDR3 is TGTGCCAGCAGTTACTCGCGTAGCCGCGGGGTCTTC. Translated: CASSYSRSRGVF.

The chain recombines TRBV5-1 with TRBJ2-3, with D possibly TRBD1 on 6 matching bases. The V and J ends lost 3 bases and 7 bases respectively, with 18 bases between them. Germline lookup yields CDR1 SGHRS and CDR2 YFSETQ. This CDR3 has 15 amino acids. The chain's CDR3 is CASSYTGTREYTQYF. The DNA of the CDR3 is TGCGCCAGCAGCTACACAGGGACCCGTGAATATACGCAGTATTTT.

The genes are TRBV28 and TRBJ2-7, with D possibly matching TRBD1 (5 bases). This CDR3 spans 15 amino acids. Looked up from germline, CDR1 is MDHEN and CDR2 is SYDVKM. V lost 1 base to trimming and J lost 0 bases, with 10 bases between them. The DNA for the CDR3 is TGTGCCAGCAGTTTATCCCGGACATTCTCCTACGAGCAGTACTTC. The encoded protein is CASSLSRTFSYEQYF.

This clone occurred a few times. V is TRBV4-2 and J is TRBJ2-7; D is undetermined. This CDR3 region has 10 residues. V was pared by 6 bases and J by 5 bases, with 5 bases between. CDR1 is LGHNA and CDR2 is YNFKEQ in the germline V gene. CDR3 in DNA: TGTGCCAGCAGGGGCGACGAGCAGTACTTC. The encoded protein is CASRGDEQYF.

The rearrangement joins TRBV6-5 to TRBJ2-3; 7 bases are shared with TRBD2. This CDR3 comprises 14 residues. The germline V gene encodes CDR1 MNHEY and CDR2 SVGAGI. Trimming at V came to 10 bases and at J to 5 bases, leaving 12 bases not matched to a gene. The CDR3 DNA reads TGTGCCACCCGGGGAGGGGTAGCGGAAGATACGCAGTATTTT. Translating gives CATRGGVAEDTQYF.

The chain employs TRBV7-3 and TRBJ2-4, with D unclear. Germline loops: CDR1 SGHTA, CDR2 FQGTGA. V was clipped by 8 bases and J by 0 bases, with 17 bases between them. The CDR3 contains 16 residues. In nucleotides, the CDR3 is TGTGCCAGCCCTCCTAGGTCCAAGCGAGCCAAAAACATTCAGTACTTC. It yields the protein CASPPRSKRAKNIQYF.

The V call is TRBV7-8, the J call TRBJ2-7; 14 bases fit TRBD2. Germline V lookup: CDR1 SGHVS, CDR2 FQNEAQ. The CDR3 is 16 residues long. With V trimmed by 4 bases and J by 2 bases, 4 bases remained unmatched. CDR3 protein: CASSSGLAGGTYEQYF. The DNA for the CDR3 is TGTGCCAGCAGCTCTGGACTAGCGGGAGGAACCTACGAGCAGTACTTC. The whole variable domain, filled in from reference TRBV7-8 and TRBJ2-7, reads GAGVSQSPRYKVAKRGQDVALRCDPISGHVSLFWYQQALGQGPEFLTYFQNEAQLDKSGLPSDRFFAERPEGSVSTLKIQRTQQEDSAVYLCASSSGLAGGTYEQYFGPGTRLTVT.

V gene TRBV14 combines with J gene TRBJ2-7; 8 positions agree with TRBD1. Germline V gene sequence: CDR1 SGHDN, CDR2 FVKESK. V gave up 1 base and J gave up 2 bases; unmatched junction bases: 19. This CDR3 has 20 amino acids. This CDR3 is CASSQVQRGLATGVAYEQYF. CDR3 nucleotide sequence: TGTGCCAGCAGCCAAGTACAACGGGGCCTCGCGACAGGGGTTGCCTACGAGCAGTACTTC.

The chain couples TRBV5-1 to TRBJ2-2, with TRBD2 matching over 9 bases. There are 17 residues in the CDR3. Germline-derived CDR1 and CDR2 are SGHRS and YFSETQ. V was pared by 1 base and J by 4 bases, with 8 bases of the junction left unmatched. CDR3 protein: CASSLKGLAGTTGELFF. Here the CDR3 DNA reads TGCGCCAGCAGCTTGAAGGGGCTAGCGGGAACCACCGGGGAGCTGTTTTTT.

CDR3 DNA sequence: TGTGCCAGCAGCCTAAGGGGACTAGCGGGAAAAGAGACCCAGTACTTC. Translated: CASSLRGLAGKETQYF. This sequence joins TRBV27 and TRBJ2-5; TRBD2 agrees at 13 bases. J lost 3 bases, V lost 6 bases, and 7 bases had no gene match. The CDR3 consists of 16 residues. The V gene's germline CDR1 is MNHEY and CDR2 SMNVEV (reference sequence).

The chain recombines TRBV5-4 with TRBJ2-1; 12 bases match TRBD2. Germline trimming cut 4 bases from V and 2 bases from J; bases unmatched to any gene: 7. The CDR3 is made up of 17 amino acids. CDR1 and CDR2 from the germline V gene are SGHNT and YYREEE (reference sequence). CDR3 bases: TGTGCCAGCAGCGCTACGACTAGCGGGAGAACCTACAATGAGCAGTTCTTC. This translates into CASSATTSGRTYNEQFF. Together with reference TRBV5-4 and TRBJ2-1, the CDR3 gives the full variable domain: ETGVTQSPTHLIKTRGQQVTLRCSSQSGHNTVSWYQQALGQGPQFIFQYYREEENGRGNFPPRFSGLQFPNYSSELNVNALELDDSALYLCASSATTSGRTYNEQFFGPGTRLTVL.

The chain combines TRBV12-5 with TRBJ2-7; TRBD2 aligns across 14 bases. The V gene's germline CDR1 is LGHNT and CDR2 FRNRAP. This CDR3 spans 15 amino acids. The V gene end was trimmed by 5 bases and the J gene end by 4 bases; junction bases not matched to a gene: 4. CDR3 residues: CASGPGLAGDYEQYF. In DNA, the CDR3 is TGTGCTAGTGGTCCGGGACTAGCGGGAGATTACGAGCAGTACTTC.

This sequence joins TRBV29-1 and TRBJ1-5, with D possibly being TRBD1 (6 bases). The CDR3 loop spans 13 amino acids. Trimming took 4 bases from V and 4 from J, leaving 11 bases between them. Germline loops: CDR1 SQVTM, CDR2 ANQGSEA. In nucleotides, the CDR3 is TGCAGCGTTGGGGGGGGGCGAAATCAGCCCCAGCATTTT. It yields the protein CSVGGGRNQPQHF. The entire variable domain, with the rest obtained from reference TRBV29-1 and TRBJ1-5, is as follows: SAVISQKPSRDICQRGTSLTIQCQVDSQVTMMFWYRQQPGQSLTLIATANQGSEATYESGFVIDKFPISRPNLTFSTLTVSNMSPEDSSIYLCSVGGGRNQPQHFGDGTRLSIL.

The J gene is TRBJ1-2, the V gene TRBV20-1; possibly TRBD1 for D (5 bases). The germline gives CDR1 DFQATT, CDR2 SNEGSKA (reference sequence). The CDR3 consists of 10 residues. Between the trimmed V and J ends, which lost 6 bases and 5 bases, there was a span of 7 bases. The CDR3 reads CSAGQYGYTF. In DNA form, the CDR3 reads TGCAGTGCAGGACAATATGGCTACACCTTC.

This clone was seen just once. The V gene is TRBV5-6, the J gene TRBJ2-3, with 16 bases fitting TRBD2. The CDR3 contains 19 residues. Trimming cost V 4 bases and J 5 bases; bases outside gene matches: 13. CDR1 is SGHDT and CDR2 is YYEEEE in the germline V gene. This chain's CDR3 is CASSVSGTSGRASQDTQYF. CDR3 bases: TGTGCCAGCAGCGTGAGTGGGACTAGCGGGAGGGCCAGTCAAGATACGCAGTATTTT.

The chain combines TRBV7-9 with TRBJ2-2, with D maybe TRBD2 (6 bases). The CDR3 loop spans 13 amino acids. The V end was cut by 5 bases, the J end by 6 bases, with 10 bases between. Germline V gene sequence: CDR1 SEHNR, CDR2 FQNEAQ (reference sequence). The CDR3 sequence is CASSNGGPGELFF. The CDR3 DNA reads as TGTGCCAGCAGCAACGGAGGGCCCGGGGAGCTGTTTTTT.

V and J are TRBV6-5 and TRBJ2-3, with D possibly being TRBD1 (5 bases). Looked up from germline, CDR1 is MNHEY and CDR2 is SVGAGI. V lost 10 bases to trimming and J lost 0 bases, with 14 bases between them. The CDR3 covers 14 residues. CDR3 in DNA: TGTGCCATAGGAAGGACAACTAGCACAGATACGCAGTATTTT. Its protein product is CAIGRTTSTDTQYF.

CDR3 sequence: CASSQDKGGGVEQYF. In nucleotides, the CDR3 is TGTGCCAGCAGCCAAGATAAGGGTGGAGGGGTCGAGCAGTACTTC. The rearrangement uses TRBV4-2 and TRBJ2-7; maybe TRBD2 (6 bases). The CDR3 is made up of 15 amino acids. Germline values: CDR1 LGHNA, CDR2 YNFKEQ. V was clipped by 0 bases and J by 6 bases, with 15 bases between them.